Presented here are 30 T cell receptor beta chains from one specimen sequenced in a study of blood T cell repertoires in COVID-19. TCRdb keeps only in-frame clones here, not all; method: immunoSEQ multiplex PCR. The repertoire holds around 170,000 clones, around 83% seen once, with approximately 6.5% in the top ten. Sequencing was carried out using peripheral blood. The receptors were sampled from a woman in her thirties or forties with acute or convalescent COVID-19.

The J gene is TRBJ1-6, the V gene TRBV28; weak D call: TRBD1 (6 bases). CDR1 and CDR2 (germline): MDHEN, SYDVKM. V was clipped by 1 base and J by 5 bases, with 27 bases between them. The CDR3 has 21 residues. CDR3 in DNA: TGTGCCAGCAGTTTATCCCAATGGGGGCAGCACATTGAAGGAGATAATTCACCCCTCCACTTT. It yields the protein CASSLSQWGQHIEGDNSPLHF.

In regard to this clone: The junction departs from germline at one end; a sequencing error may be responsible. The rearrangement links TRBV27 to TRBJ1-4; weak D call: TRBD1 (5 bases). The CDR3 extends over 13 amino acids. CDR1 is MNHEY and CDR2 is SMNVEV in the germline V gene (reference sequence). The CDR3 region is CASSPNIAGTMQF. In DNA form, the CDR3 reads TGTGCCAGCAGTCCCAATATCGCCGGGACTATGCAATTT.

This clone showed up just a few times. V usage is TRBV29-1 and J usage is TRBJ1-4; D is ambiguous. The CDR3 contains 11 residues. Germline V lookup: CDR1 SQVTM, CDR2 ANQGSEA. Trimming left V 3 bases short and J 5 bases short, with 4 bases between. The CDR3 loop is CSVEENEKLFF. The CDR3 DNA follows: TGCAGCGTTGAGGAGAATGAAAAACTGTTTTTT. Complete variable domain (other parts from reference TRBV29-1 and TRBJ1-4): SAVISQKPSRDICQRGTSLTIQCQVDSQVTMMFWYRQQPGQSLTLIATANQGSEATYESGFVIDKFPISRPNLTFSTLTVSNMSPEDSSIYLCSVEENEKLFFGSGTQLSVL.

The gene calls are TRBV5-8 and TRBJ2-3; TRBD2 agrees at 8 bases. The CDR3 loop spans 15 amino acids. The J segment lost 2 bases and the V segment lost 2 bases, leaving 4 bases of the junction unmatched. The V gene's germline CDR1 is SGHTS and CDR2 YDEGEE. CDR3 sequence (DNA): TGTGCCAGCAGCTTTTACGGGAGGGACACAGATACGCAGTATTTT. Translated, it gives CASSFYGRDTDTQYF. Drawing the rest from reference TRBV5-8 and TRBJ2-3, the complete variable domain is EAGVTQSPTHLIKTRGQQATLRCSPISGHTSVYWYQQALGLGLQFLLWYDEGEERNRGNFPPRFSGRQFPNYSSELNVNALELEDSALYLCASSFYGRDTDTQYFGPGTRLTVL.

The chain carries TRBV5-1 and TRBJ2-1; a possible D gene is TRBD2 (5 bases). This CDR3 region has 15 residues. The germline V gene has CDR1 SGHRS and CDR2 YFSETQ. The ends were cut back, 1 base at V and 5 bases at J, with 13 bases in the middle. The CDR3 protein is CASSLLAGQDNEQFF. CDR3 coding DNA: TGCGCCAGCAGCTTGCTAGCTGGGCAAGACAATGAGCAGTTCTTC.

CDR3 protein: CASSQDTHGGYTF. DNA of the CDR3: TGTGCCAGCAGCCAAGATACACACGGGGGCTACACCTTC. This chain connects TRBV3-1 (or the pseudogene TRBV3-2) to TRBJ1-2; D remains unclear. Germline assignment: CDR1 LGHDT and CDR2 YNNKEL (reference sequence). V lost 0 bases, J lost 8 bases, and 10 bases lay in between. CDR3 size: 13 residues.

The chain links TRBV5-1 to TRBJ2-2; D possibly corresponds to TRBD1 (5 bases). The CDR3 contains 16 residues. CDR1 SGHRS and CDR2 YFSETQ come from the germline V gene. V lost 0 bases and J 1 base, leaving 10 bases between the germline ends. The CDR3 DNA follows: TGCGCCAGCAGCTTGGCACGGCAGGGGAACACCGGGGAGCTGTTTTTT. Translating gives CASSLARQGNTGELFF.

CDR3: CASSPGTSHTGELFF. The CDR3 DNA reads TGTGCCAGCTCACCAGGGACTAGTCACACCGGGGAGCTGTTTTTT. V usage is TRBV18 and J usage is TRBJ2-2; 8 bases match TRBD2. The CDR3 runs to 15 residues. Germline V gene lookup returns CDR1 KGHSH and CDR2 LQKENI. The V and J ends lost 2 bases and 3 bases, in that order; junction bases with no gene match: 2. Supplemented by reference TRBV18 and TRBJ2-2, the full variable domain reads NAGVMQNPRHLVRRRGQEARLRCSPMKGHSHVYWYRQLPEEGLKFMVYLQKENIIDESGMPKERFSAEFPKEGPSILRIQQVVRGDSAAYFCASSPGTSHTGELFFGEGSRLTVL.

This chain joins TRBV6-4 and TRBJ2-3; D is perhaps TRBD1 (6 bases). The CDR3 contains 13 residues. Germline values: CDR1 MRHNA, CDR2 SNTAGT. V was pared by 2 bases and J by 11 bases, with 14 bases between. The CDR3 region is CASSDQGLVRQYF. CDR3 sequence (DNA): TGTGCCAGCAGTGACCAGGGGCTGGTAAGGCAGTATTTT.

V and J are TRBV2 and TRBJ1-2; 8 bases agree with TRBD1. The trim removed 6 bases at V and 7 bases at J, leaving 10 bases unmatched. CDR1 is SNHLY, CDR2 FYNNEI, per germline. CDR3 length equals 14 residues. CDR3 sequence (DNA): TGTGCCAGCAGGCCGCGTCAGGGGGCGTTTGGCTACACCTTC. Protein product: CASRPRQGAFGYTF.

The rearrangement joins TRBV7-9 to TRBJ2-5; 12 bases line up with TRBD2. The CDR3 totals 14 residues. V was pared by 4 bases and J by 7 bases, with 4 bases of the junction left unmatched. Germline V gene lookup returns CDR1 SEHNR and CDR2 FQNEAQ (reference sequence). The CDR3 protein is CASSSGTSGWTQYF. The CDR3 nucleotides read TGTGCCAGCAGCTCCGGGACTAGCGGGTGGACCCAGTACTTC.

The V call is TRBV29-1, the J call TRBJ2-3, with 9 positions matching TRBD2. J gave up 4 bases and V 6 bases, and 8 bases lay outside the gene matches. Germline CDR1 SQVTM, CDR2 ANQGSEA. This CDR3 has 14 residues. CDR3 DNA sequence: TGCAGCGTCCGGGGGCGGGAGGGCCCAGATACGCAGTATTTT. This codes for CSVRGREGPDTQYF.

The chain carries TRBV28 and TRBJ2-7; D gene unclear. The germline gives CDR1 MDHEN, CDR2 SYDVKM. Trimming took 3 bases from V and 6 from J, leaving 9 bases between them. There are 12 residues in the CDR3. CDR3 residues: CASSLTRGEQYF. CDR3 nucleotides: TGTGCCAGCAGTTTGACCCGAGGCGAGCAGTACTTC.

The chain recombines TRBV19 with TRBJ1-5; D may be TRBD1 (6 bases). Germline CDR1 and CDR2: LNHDA and SQIVND (reference sequence). CDR3 length: 14 residues. Trimming took 7 bases from V and 2 from J, leaving 12 bases between them. The CDR3 DNA sequence: TGTGCCAGTAATCACCGGACAGGCAATCAGCCCCAGCATTTT. It is translated as CASNHRTGNQPQHF.

The chain uses TRBV19 and TRBJ2-5; the match to TRBD2 covers 8 bases. Germline CDR1 reads LNHDA; CDR2 reads SQIVND (reference sequence). The CDR3 runs 15 residues. J was trimmed by 7 bases and V by 1 base; bases with no gene match: 8. This chain's CDR3 is CASSIVPGGPVTQYF. The CDR3 DNA follows: TGTGCCAGTAGTATAGTGCCGGGGGGGCCGGTGACCCAGTACTTC. The full variable domain, rest sourced from reference TRBV19 and TRBJ2-5, is DGGITQSPKYLFRKEGQNVTLSCEQNLNHDAMYWYRQDPGQGLRLIYYSQIVNDFQKGDIAEGYSVSREKKESFPLTVTSAQKNPTAFYLCASSIVPGGPVTQYFGPGTRLLVL.

Only a few counts were recorded for this clone. The chain carries TRBV28 and TRBJ2-6; D gene unclear. Trimming took off 4 bases at V and 2 bases at J, with 15 bases between the two ends. This CDR3 region has 17 residues. Germline values: CDR1 MDHEN, CDR2 SYDVKM. CDR3 sequence reads: CASSSFHSLAGANVLTF. DNA of the CDR3: TGTGCCAGCAGTTCCTTCCACTCCCTCGCTGGGGCCAACGTCCTGACTTTC. Filled out from reference TRBV28 and TRBJ2-6, the complete variable domain reads DVKVTQSSRYLVKRTGEKVFLECVQDMDHENMFWYRQDPGLGLRLIYFSYDVKMKEKGDIPEGYSVSREKKERFSLILESASTNQTSMYLCASSSFHSLAGANVLTFGAGSRLTVL.

The gene calls are TRBV25-1 and TRBJ2-5; possible D gene TRBD2, 6 bases. Germline V gene lookup returns CDR1 MGHDK and CDR2 SYGVNS. The CDR3 is made up of 15 amino acids. V was pared by 3 bases and J by 5 bases, with 16 bases between. In DNA form, the CDR3 reads TGTGCCAGCAGTGAGGAGGGGCAGGGTAAGGAGACCCAGTACTTC. Its protein product is CASSEEGQGKETQYF.

The rearrangement joins TRBV3-1 (or the pseudogene TRBV3-2) to TRBJ1-3; possibly TRBD1 for D (6 bases). Trimming left V 4 bases short and J 8 bases short, with 9 bases between. Germline loops: CDR1 LGHDT, CDR2 YNNKEL (reference sequence). This CDR3 is built from 12 residues. CDR3 sequence reads: CASSLQGHTIYF. CDR3 in DNA: TGTGCCAGCAGCCTCCAGGGGCACACCATATATTTT.

The rearrangement uses TRBV4-2 and TRBJ1-6; perhaps TRBD1 as D (6 bases). This CDR3 region has 16 residues. The V and J ends lost 0 bases and 9 bases respectively, with 15 bases between them. Per the germline V gene, CDR1 is LGHNA and CDR2 is YNFKEQ. In DNA, the CDR3 is TGTGCCAGCAGCCAAGACTGGGCAGGGGTAGTTTCACCCCTCCACTTT. Encoded protein: CASSQDWAGVVSPLHF.

This chain connects TRBV7-9 to TRBJ2-1, with 7 bases identical to TRBD2. J lost 3 bases, V lost 4 bases, and 9 bases had no gene match. CDR1 is SEHNR, CDR2 FQNEAQ, per germline (reference sequence). The CDR3 totals 16 residues. CDR3 bases: TGTGCCAGCAGCTCCCCGGAGCGGGATAACTACAATGAGCAGTTCTTC. This sequence encodes CASSSPERDNYNEQFF.

V and J are TRBV11-1 and TRBJ2-1; D ambiguous. Looked up from germline, CDR1 is SGHAT and CDR2 is FQDESV (reference sequence). This CDR3 is built from 13 residues. V lost 3 bases, J lost 4 bases, and 7 bases lay in between. The CDR3 sequence is CASSLLEYNEQFF. CDR3 coding DNA: TGTGCCAGCAGCTTGTTAGAATACAATGAGCAGTTCTTC.

The chain employs TRBV15 and TRBJ2-1, with 7 nucleotides matching TRBD2. Losses at the gene ends were 1 base for V and 6 bases for J; bases not matched to a gene: 9. The CDR3 has 16 residues. Per germline, CDR1 LNHNV and CDR2 YYDKDF (reference sequence). CDR3 bases: TGTGCCACCAGCAGAGGTGTAGCGGGCTTACTCAATGAGCAGTTCTTC. The encoded protein is CATSRGVAGLLNEQFF.

The rearrangement uses TRBV29-1 and TRBJ2-5, with 9 nucleotides matching TRBD2. The V gene end was trimmed by 3 bases and the J gene end by 1 base; junction bases not matched to a gene: 6. The CDR3 totals 15 residues. CDR1 is SQVTM, CDR2 ANQGSEA, per germline. The CDR3 reads CSVDMLAGFQETQYF. DNA for the CDR3: TGCAGCGTTGATATGCTAGCGGGGTTCCAAGAGACCCAGTACTTC.

This chain links TRBV6-2 or TRBV6-3 with TRBJ1-5; 7 bases match TRBD1. The CDR3 runs 16 residues. The V segment lost 2 bases and the J segment 6 bases; nucleotides outside the gene matches: 10. Germline CDR1 is MNHEY and CDR2 is SVGEGT. CDR3 DNA sequence: TGTGCCAGCAGTTACCTAGCTACAGGGGAAGGTCAGCCCCAGCATTTT. It encodes CASSYLATGEGQPQHF.

The chain couples TRBV6-5 to TRBJ2-5; 9 positions match TRBD1. The CDR3 covers 14 residues. V lost 5 bases, J lost 5 bases, and 6 bases stayed unmatched. Germline lookup yields CDR1 MNHEY and CDR2 SVGAGI. The CDR3 DNA reads as TGTGCCAGCAGTCGGACAGGGGTACGGGAGACCCAGTACTTC. Its translation is CASSRTGVRETQYF.

J is TRBJ1-6 and V is TRBV7-9; the match to TRBD1 covers 9 bases. Germline CDR1 and CDR2: SEHNR and FQNEAQ (reference sequence). V shed 5 bases and J 8 bases; nucleotides not matched to a gene: 7. The CDR3 runs 15 residues. CDR3 loop: CASSLGTGRDSPLHF. CDR3 nucleotide sequence: TGTGCCAGCAGCCTCGGGACAGGGCGGGATTCACCCCTCCACTTT. Supplemented by reference TRBV7-9 and TRBJ1-6, the full variable domain reads DTGVSQNPRHKITKRGQNVTFRCDPISEHNRLYWYRQTLGQGPEFLTYFQNEAQLEKSRLLSDRFSAERPKGSFSTLEIQRTEQGDSAMYLCASSLGTGRDSPLHFGNGTRLTVT.

This chain uses TRBV6-5 with TRBJ1-5; D might be TRBD1 (5 bases). The V gene lost 6 bases and the J gene lost 0 bases, with 9 bases spanning the gap. The CDR3 loop spans 14 amino acids. Germline V gene sequence: CDR1 MNHEY, CDR2 SVGAGI. The CDR3 is CASRTQGSNQPQHF. The CDR3 coding sequence is TGTGCCAGCAGAACCCAGGGTAGCAATCAGCCCCAGCATTTT.

The J gene is TRBJ1-6, the V gene TRBV5-1; D gene unclear. CDR1 is SGHRS, CDR2 YFSETQ, per germline. This CDR3 region has 14 residues. V lost 0 bases, J lost 7 bases, and 8 bases lay in between. In DNA, the CDR3 is TGCGCCAGCAGCTTGGATCTCGGGAATTCACCCCTCCACTTT. Its protein is CASSLDLGNSPLHF.

The V and J genes are TRBV7-9 and TRBJ1-5; TRBD1 might be the D (5 bases). CDR3 length: 19 residues. Germline V gives CDR1 SEHNR, CDR2 FQNEAQ (reference sequence). The V end was cut by 5 bases, the J end by 0 bases, with 23 bases between. Written as DNA, the CDR3 is TGTGCCAGCAGCACATCCGGGGGAGGAGACAAGTATAGCAATCAGCCCCAGCATTTT. This sequence encodes CASSTSGGGDKYSNQPQHF.

In its sample, this clone was seen once. The rearrangement joins TRBV7-9 to TRBJ1-6; D gene ambiguous. The germline CDR1 and CDR2 sequences are SEHNR and FQNEAQ (reference sequence). CDR3 length equals 15 residues. Trimming removed 3 bases at V and 9 bases at J, with 15 bases between. The CDR3 DNA sequence: TGTGCCAGCAGCTTCTCTGATCGAGGGAGTTCACCCCTCCACTTT. As protein: CASSFSDRGSSPLHF.